These T cell receptor beta chains were read from a single sample in a study of beta chain features in type 1 diabetes. Data came from immunoSEQ multiplex PCR; TCRdb stores just in-frame clones and leaves some out. Here the sample spans hundreds of thousands of clones, roughly 15% being singletons. Sequencing input: central memory CD4+ T cells from blood. Source of these receptors: a young man in good health. The CDR3 runs from the conserved cysteine through the conserved F or W. A D gene is named only where the DNA matches it firmly. Only some rows state a clone size, as once, few, many or a class for expanded clones.

-,few,TRBV7-2,TRBJ2-1,TGTGCCAGCAGCCCAACCCGGGACACGTACAATGAGCAGTTCTTC,CASSPTRDTYNEQFF
-,-,TRBV14,TRBJ1-2,TGTGCCAGCAGCCAAGATAAAGGGAGTAATGGCTACACCTTC,CASSQDKGSNGYTF
TRBD1,-,TRBV4-3,TRBJ2-1,TGCGCCAGCAGCCAAGAGACAGGGGCCTACAATGAGCAGTTCTTC,CASSQETGAYNEQFF
TRBD1,few,TRBV5-1,TRBJ1-1,TGCGCCAGCAGCACAACACAGGGGAGGACTGAAGCTTTCTTT,CASSTTQGRTEAFF
TRBD1,few,TRBV4-2,TRBJ1-2,TGTGCCAGCAGGCTAACAGGGGATCCTAACTATGGCTACACCTTC,CASRLTGDPNYGYTF
TRBD1,few,TRBV5-4,TRBJ2-3,TGTGCCAGCAGAAGGGACAGGTCGGCAGATACGCAGTATTTT,CASRRDRSADTQYF
-,-,TRBV12-5,TRBJ2-2,TGTGCTAGTGGTTTGCAGCCCGGGGAGCTGTTTTTT,CASGLQPGELFF
-,few,TRBV7-2,TRBJ2-1,TGTGCCAGCAGCTTAGATGCGTCGTACAATGAGCAGTTCTTC,CASSLDASYNEQFF
-,-,TRBV5-4,TRBJ1-5,TGTGCCAGCAGCCAACCCAATCAGCCCCAGCATTTT,CASSQPNQPQHF
-,few,TRBV5-4,TRBJ2-1,TGTGCCAGCAGCTTATGCTGGTCCAGGTCTTACAATGAGCAGTTCTTC,CASSLCWSRSYNEQFF
-,few,TRBV29-1,TRBJ1-2,TGCAGCGCCTCGCCAGGCCGATCGGACTATGGCTACACCTTC,CSASPGRSDYGYTF
TRBD2,few,TRBV6-6,TRBJ2-5,TGTGCCAGCAATCCCGGGACTAGCGGCCGAGCCCAGTACTTC,CASNPGTSGRAQYF
-,-,TRBV7-2,TRBJ1-3,TGTGCCAGCAGCTTAAACCAGGGGACCCGCTCTGGAAACACCATATATTTT,CASSLNQGTRSGNTIYF
TRBD1,-,TRBV7-2,TRBJ2-6,TGTGCCAGCAGCCCAGACAGGGGAACCGGGGCCAACGTCCTGACTTTC,CASSPDRGTGANVLTF
-,few,TRBV11-2,TRBJ2-1,TGTGCCAGCAGCTTACGTCCTCCTAATGAGCAGTTCTTC,CASSLRPPNEQFF
-,few,TRBV7-2,TRBJ2-5,TGTGCCAGCAGCCAGGGGGAGACCCAGTACTTC,CASSQGETQYF
-,few,TRBV5-1,TRBJ2-5,TGCGCCAGCAGGGGAACAGGAAAAGAGACCCAGTACTTC,CASRGTGKETQYF
-,-,TRBV7-2,TRBJ2-7,TGTGCCAGCAGCGGACGTTCCTACGAGCAGTACTTC,CASSGRSYEQYF
-,-,TRBV9,TRBJ1-5,TGTGCCAGCAGCGTAGATGGGGGCCAGACCAATCAGCCCCAGCATTTT,CASSVDGGQTNQPQHF
-,-,TRBV5-5,TRBJ1-5,TGTGCCAGCAGCTTAGGCATCAATCAGCCCCAGCATTTT,CASSLGINQPQHF
-,many,TRBV4-1,TRBJ1-1,TGCGCCAGCAGCCAAGAGACAACCGGGACTGAAGCTTTCTTT,CASSQETTGTEAFF
TRBD2,many,TRBV7-2,TRBJ2-1,TGTGCCAGCAGCTCACTAGCGGGAGGGCGGGGTGAGCAGTTCTTC,CASSSLAGGRGEQFF
-,many,TRBV18,TRBJ2-1,TGTGCCAGCACTAGAAACGGGGACTCCCTCCATGAGCAGTTCTTC,CASTRNGDSLHEQFF
-,-,TRBV18,TRBJ1-5,TGTGCCAGCTCACCCGGGACCAATCAGCCCCAGCATTTT,CASSPGTNQPQHF
-,few,TRBV7-8,TRBJ2-3,TGTGCCAGCAGCGTGAACAGGGCTTGGACAGATACGCAGTATTTT,CASSVNRAWTDTQYF
-,-,TRBV28,TRBJ1-2,TGTGCCAGCCAATCCTTTAACTATGGCTACACCTTC,CASQSFNYGYTF
TRBD1,once,TRBV5-1,TRBJ1-2,TGCGCCAGCAGCCCTGGGACAGGGGGATATGGCTACACCTTC,CASSPGTGGYGYTF
TRBD1,few,TRBV6-1,TRBJ2-7,TGTGCCAGCCTGGACAGGGGGAGTCGTAGGCAGTACTTC,CASLDRGSRRQYF
-,-,TRBV10-3,TRBJ1-2,TGTGCCATCAGTGCTCGGACGGATAACTATGGCTACACCTTC,CAISARTDNYGYTF
TRBD1,-,TRBV6-6,TRBJ1-6,TGTGCCAGCAATGACAGGGCTCAAGGATCACCCCTCCACTTT,CASNDRAQGSPLHF
-,-,TRBV4-3,TRBJ1-1,TGCGCCAGCAGCCGAGCGAAGGGGGGGAACACTGAAGCTTTCTTT,CASSRAKGGNTEAFF
-,-,TRBV18,TRBJ2-7,TGTGCCAGCTCACCACGTGGGGGGAGCGAGCAGTACTTC,CASSPRGGSEQYF
TRBD1,few,TRBV6-5,TRBJ2-7,TGTGCCAGCTTGCCCGCCGGGACAGGGTCGTACGAGCAGTACTTC,CASLPAGTGSYEQYF
-,-,TRBV20-1,TRBJ2-7,TGCAGTGCGGGACTCTCCTACGAGCAGTACTTC,CSAGLSYEQYF
-,few,TRBV6-5,TRBJ1-2,TGTGCCGGGGGCAGGGGTGACTATGGCTACACCTTC,CAGGRGDYGYTF
-,-,TRBV30,TRBJ1-1,TGTGCCTGGAGTTTAACTGAAGCTTTCTTT,CAWSLTEAFF
-,-,TRBV6-1,TRBJ2-7,TGTGCCAGCACCCCGACTGCTGGCTCCTACGAGCAGTACTTC,CASTPTAGSYEQYF
TRBD2,few,TRBV5-1,TRBJ2-1,TGCGCCAGCAGCCCCGGACTAGCGGGAGGGCCCTACAATGAGCAGTTCTTC,CASSPGLAGGPYNEQFF
-,-,TRBV10-3,TRBJ1-2,TGTGCCAGCAGTCCAGGACAACTACGCGGCTACACCTTC,CASSPGQLRGYTF
-,-,TRBV2,TRBJ2-3,TGTGCCAGCAAGAGGTACTTCACAGATACGCAGTATTTT,CASKRYFTDTQYF
-,few,TRBV7-2,TRBJ2-5,TGTGCCAGCAGCCCTGGGACCTTCCTAAAAGAGACCCAGTACTTC,CASSPGTFLKETQYF
-,many,TRBV9,TRBJ2-1,TGTGCCAGCAGCGTAGACGGGACGCTAACGGGGGAGCAGTTCTTC,CASSVDGTLTGEQFF
TRBD1,few,TRBV5-1,TRBJ2-2,TGCGCCAGCAGCCCGGGACAGCCCACCGGGGAGCTGTTTTTT,CASSPGQPTGELFF
TRBD2,-,TRBV7-8,TRBJ2-3,TGTGCCAGCAGAGGACTAGCTGAAGATACGCAGTATTTT,CASRGLAEDTQYF
TRBD1,-,TRBV7-8,TRBJ1-1,TGTGCCAGCAGCGCGGGACAGGGCACTGAAGCTTTCTTT,CASSAGQGTEAFF
TRBD2,-,TRBV9,TRBJ2-3,TGTGCCAGCAGCCTGAGCGGGAGGGCCGGTACGCAGTATTTT,CASSLSGRAGTQYF
-,-,TRBV7-8,TRBJ1-1,TGTGCCAGCAGCTTTGGACGGCGGAACACTGAAGCTTTCTTT,CASSFGRRNTEAFF
-,-,TRBV7-2,TRBJ2-1,TGTGCCAGCAGCCATGGGACTCTCGGCAATGAGCAGTTCTTC,CASSHGTLGNEQFF